The 6 T cell receptor beta chains reported below all come from one sample, sequenced in a study of cytomegalovirus exposure and HLA in healthy donors. The primer mix had 60 Vbeta and 13 Jbeta primers. Only in-frame clones appear in the TCRdb table, and some are missing; sequencing was by immunoSEQ multiplex PCR. The table records nearly 200,000 clones, approximately 80% of them present only once. What was sequenced was PBMCs. The receptors derive from a boy aged 2-15 years in good health and CMV-seronegative.

A single count supports this clone. This rearrangement joins TRBV6-5 to TRBJ1-6; no reliable D call. Germline lookup yields CDR1 MNHEY and CDR2 SVGAGI. CDR3 length: 13 residues. V was trimmed by 6 bases and J by 15 bases, leaving 18 bases between them. The CDR3 DNA reads TGTGCCAGCAGCCCTTCTTCCGGTTTGAACCTCCACTTT. It yields the protein CASSPSSGLNLHF.

The rearrangement uses TRBV5-1 and TRBJ1-2; maybe TRBD1 (5 bases). The V end was cut by 0 bases, the J end by 4 bases, with 7 bases between. This CDR3 has 13 residues. Germline values: CDR1 SGHRS, CDR2 YFSETQ. The CDR3 region is CASSLAGGYGYTF. The CDR3 nucleotides read TGCGCCAGCAGCTTGGCGGGGGGCTATGGCTACACCTTC.

The chain joins TRBV7-2 to TRBJ1-2; D remains ambiguous. The V end was cut by 1 base, the J end by 7 bases, with 10 bases between. Germline-derived CDR1 and CDR2 are SGHTA and FQGNSA. There are 13 residues in the CDR3. CDR3 sequence (DNA): TGTGCCAGCAGCTTAGTAAACGAGAGTGGCTACACCTTC. It encodes CASSLVNESGYTF.

The chain combines TRBV7-8 with TRBJ2-5, with 9 bases matching TRBD2. Germline CDR1 and CDR2: SGHVS and FQNEAQ. The length of the CDR3 is 16 residues. V was clipped by 3 bases and J by 5 bases; unmatched bases: 10. CDR3 residues: CASSFSPRGGVETQYF. Written as DNA, the CDR3 is TGTGCCAGCAGCTTCTCCCCGCGGGGGGGCGTGGAGACCCAGTACTTC. The variable domain in full, with the rest retrieved from reference TRBV7-8 and TRBJ2-5, is GAGVSQSPRYKVAKRGQDVALRCDPISGHVSLFWYQQALGQGPEFLTYFQNEAQLDKSGLPSDRFFAERPEGSVSTLKIQRTQQEDSAVYLCASSFSPRGGVETQYFGPGTRLLVL.

The chain combines TRBV5-5 with TRBJ2-2, with TRBD1 identical over 7 bases. From germline, CDR1 is SGHKS and CDR2 YYEKEE (reference sequence). The trim removed 4 bases at V and 6 bases at J, leaving 9 bases unmatched. The CDR3 is 15 amino acids. The CDR3 DNA is TGTGCCAGCAGCATTGAGGGACAGAGGGCCGGGGAGCTGTTTTTT. Translated: CASSIEGQRAGELFF.

In the case of this clone: Other DNA sequences from this sample encode an identical CDR3 as well. The chain uses TRBV9 and TRBJ2-5; 9 positions agree with TRBD1. Germline V gene sequence: CDR1 SGDLS, CDR2 YYNGEE. CDR3 length equals 17 residues. J lost 1 base, V lost 0 bases, and 7 bases had no gene match. CDR3 region: CASSVGETGGVQETQYF. CDR3 in DNA: TGTGCCAGCAGCGTAGGGGAGACAGGGGGGGTCCAAGAGACCCAGTACTTC.